Presented here are 3 T cell receptor beta chains from one specimen sequenced in a study of T-cell reconstitution after alpha-beta-depleted transplantation in children. As it was prepared, the TCRbeta library received unique molecular identifiers. TCRdb used MiXCR to reprocess the PCR reads, holding one entry per CDR3 protein. The sample lists a few hundred thousand distinct CDR3 sequences; 25% to 30% were seen once. The sample was PBMCs, taken before TCRalphabeta/CD19-depleted stem cell transplant. Receptors originate from a boy younger than two with Wiskott-Aldrich syndrome, due to receive a stem cell transplant.

This chain connects TRBV6-6 to TRBJ2-1, with D perhaps matching TRBD2 (6 bases). Trimming stripped 6 bases from V and 13 bases from J, with 19 bases between. This CDR3 spans 13 amino acids. CDR1 MNHNY and CDR2 SVGAGI come from the germline V gene (reference sequence). This chain's CDR3 is CASSQGLRASQFF. DNA of the CDR3: TGTGCCAGCAGCCAGGGACTTCGGGCAAGTCAGTTCTTC.

The chain joins TRBV30 to TRBJ1-2; D is possibly TRBD1 (5 bases). CDR1 is GTSNPN, CDR2 SVGIG, per germline (reference sequence). V was trimmed by 0 bases and J by 7 bases, leaving 12 bases between them. The CDR3 extends over 13 amino acids. Here the CDR3 DNA reads TGTGCCTGGAGTGTACCCGGGGGGATTGGCTACACCTTC. Translated, it gives CAWSVPGGIGYTF.

The chain combines TRBV20-1 with TRBJ1-5; D is uncertain. Germline V gene data show CDR1 as DFQATT and CDR2 as SNEGSKA (reference sequence). This CDR3 spans 15 amino acids. The germline V and J ends were trimmed by 3 bases and 0 bases, with 12 bases remaining between them. CDR3 DNA: TGCAGTGCTAGGTCCCGACACAATAGCAATCAGCCCCAGCATTTT. Residues: CSARSRHNSNQPQHF.